This TCR beta chain derives from a study of human T cells and chemical hapten exposure. Study background: Small pooled library volume differences mainly caused per-sample TCR yield variation.

With 7 bases removed from V and 2 bases from J, the gap between germline ends came to 18 bases. This CDR3 contains 15 residues. In germline, CDR1 is ENHRY, CDR2 SYGVKD. The study extracted total RNA from unfractionated whole blood. This clonotype was found a few times. It was the library that attached unique molecular identifiers to individual cDNA molecules. TCRdb re-derived calls from the 5' RACE reads in MiXCR, one entry per CDR3 protein. The sample yields tens of thousands of distinct CDR3 sequences, around a sixth seen once. The receptor was derived from a female donor in good health. This chain uses TRBV10-3 with TRBJ2-7; possibly TRBD2 for D (5 bases). The CDR3 DNA is TGTGCCATCACCCCGAGCCAGACTAAGCCCTACGAGCAGTACTTC. Translating gives CAITPSQTKPYEQYF.